These 16 T cell receptor beta chains were sequenced from one sample in a study of beta chain features in type 1 diabetes. Study-wide results and limits: TCRB CDR3 length was moderately but significantly reduced in all four CD4+ subsets of Type 1 diabetes patients.

Expressed TCRB transcripts were sequenced, since all the RNA that had been isolated was reverse transcribed. TCRdb's copy holds only in-frame clones and misses some; the assay was immunoSEQ multiplex PCR. The data contain more than 100,000 clones, 7.5% to 9.5% of them singletons. Antigens for these TCRs are unknown. Sequencing input: central memory CD4+ T cells from blood. All receptors come from a man younger than 40 with type 1 diabetes.

The chain employs TRBV2 and TRBJ1-1; TRBD1 matches 10 bases. Unmatched junction bases numbered 6, after V lost 6 bases and J lost 5 bases. The CDR3 extends over 14 amino acids. CDR1 is SNHLY, CDR2 FYNNEI, per germline. CDR3: CASRSRDRGTEAFF. The DNA for the CDR3 is TGTGCCAGCAGATCCCGGGACAGGGGAACTGAAGCTTTCTTT. Combining the CDR3 with reference TRBV2 and TRBJ1-1 gives the whole variable domain EPEVTQTPSHQVTQMGQEVILRCVPISNHLYFYWYRQILGQKVEFLVSFYNNEISEKSEIFDDQFSVERPDGSNFTLKIRSTKLEDSAMYFCASRSRDRGTEAFFGQGTRLTVV.

The sample holds a few counts of this clone. This sequence joins TRBV27 and TRBJ2-3; 7 nucleotides align to TRBD2. Germline V gives CDR1 MNHEY, CDR2 SMNVEV (reference sequence). With V trimmed by 2 bases and J by 2 bases, 7 bases remained unmatched. The CDR3 has 16 residues. The CDR3 DNA sequence: TGTGCCAGCAGTTTAAGGGGTCTAGCGGACACAGATACGCAGTATTTT. Residues: CASSLRGLADTDTQYF.

This clone was seen a few times. The rearrangement joins TRBV7-2 to TRBJ2-3; no firm D call. The CDR3 contains 11 residues. CDR1 SGHTA and CDR2 FQGNSA come from the germline V gene. Trimming stripped 3 bases from V and 6 bases from J, with 4 bases between. The CDR3: CASSFEDTQYF. In nucleotides, the CDR3 is TGTGCCAGCAGCTTTGAGGATACGCAGTATTTT.

This clone appeared a few times. Within the sample, other DNA sequences also encode this same CDR3. This sequence joins TRBV11-3 and TRBJ2-5; D might be TRBD1 (6 bases). The CDR3 loop spans 12 amino acids. V shed 6 bases and J shed 5 bases, with 10 bases lying between them. Germline CDR1 SGHNT, CDR2 YENEEA. CDR3 residues: CASSRQGETQYF. The CDR3 region has the DNA TGTGCCAGCAGTCGGCAGGGGGAGACCCAGTACTTC. The variable domain in full, completed from reference TRBV11-3 and TRBJ2-5, reads EAGVVQSPRYKIIEKKQPVAFWCNPISGHNTLYWYLQNLGQGPELLIRYENEEAVDDSQLPKDRFSAERLKGVDSTLKIQPAELGDSAVYLCASSRQGETQYFGPGTRLLVL.

The V gene is TRBV29-1, the J gene TRBJ2-3; possible D gene TRBD2, 5 bases. Trimming left V 3 bases short and J 9 bases short, with 16 bases between. The CDR3 spans 13 residues. Germline V gives CDR1 SQVTM, CDR2 ANQGSEA. The CDR3: CSVDSGRGSTQYF. DNA of the CDR3: TGCAGCGTTGATTCAGGACGGGGATCAACGCAGTATTTT.

The chain is built from TRBV4-1 and TRBJ1-2; D is ambiguous. V was shortened by 4 bases and J by 12 bases, with 12 bases between the two germline ends. Germline CDR1 is MGHRA and CDR2 is YSYEKL. The CDR3 consists of 11 residues. In DNA form, the CDR3 reads TGCGCCAGCAGCCGCGGCGGGGTACACACCTTC. Its translation: CASSRGGVHTF.

This sequence joins TRBV28 and TRBJ2-3; tentatively, D is TRBD2 (5 bases). V lost 7 bases and J lost 5, with 16 bases in between. Germline V gene data show CDR1 as MDHEN and CDR2 as SYDVKM. The CDR3 covers 14 residues. CDR3 sequence (DNA): TGTGCCAGCACCTTCGGGCATCGGGGAGATACGCAGTATTTT. It is translated as CASTFGHRGDTQYF. The variable domain in full, with the rest retrieved from reference TRBV28 and TRBJ2-3, is DVKVTQSSRYLVKRTGEKVFLECVQDMDHENMFWYRQDPGLGLRLIYFSYDVKMKEKGDIPEGYSVSREKKERFSLILESASTNQTSMYLCASTFGHRGDTQYFGPGTRLTVL.

This chain connects TRBV5-4 to TRBJ2-5; TRBD1 is a possible D gene (6 bases). The CDR3 totals 14 residues. CDR1 SGHNT and CDR2 YYREEE come from the germline V gene (reference sequence). V was pared by 4 bases and J by 4 bases, with 14 bases between. CDR3 sequence (DNA): TGTGCCAGCAGCATACGACAGGTCGGAGAGACCCAGTACTTC. It encodes CASSIRQVGETQYF.

This sequence joins TRBV30 and TRBJ2-2, with D possibly being TRBD2 (6 bases). The V end lost 4 bases, the J end lost 7 bases, and 16 bases lay between the germline ends. The V gene's germline CDR1 is GTSNPN and CDR2 SVGIG (reference sequence). CDR3 length: 14 residues. The CDR3 is CAWTMEGWDGELFF. In DNA, the CDR3 is TGTGCCTGGACCATGGAGGGATGGGACGGGGAGCTGTTTTTT.

The chain carries TRBV29-1 and TRBJ1-2; D remains ambiguous. The V gene lost 4 bases and the J gene lost 5 bases, with 8 bases spanning the gap. This CDR3 comprises 11 residues. Looked up from germline, CDR1 is SQVTM and CDR2 is ANQGSEA. The CDR3 nucleotides are TGCAGCGTTGTCCGGGATTATGGCTACACCTTC. It is translated as CSVVRDYGYTF.

This clone was detected only a few times. V gene TRBV2 combines with J gene TRBJ2-3; 7 nucleotides align to TRBD2. This CDR3 is built from 16 residues. In germline, CDR1 is SNHLY, CDR2 FYNNEI. Trimming at V came to 8 bases and at J to 2 bases, leaving 13 bases not matched to a gene. CDR3 sequence (DNA): TGTGCCAGCGTCCTGGGAGGGGCGGGGTACACAGATACGCAGTATTTT. Its translation is CASVLGGAGYTDTQYF.

This clone was seen only a few times. V usage is TRBV7-2 and J usage is TRBJ1-5; D is uncertain. V was shortened by 6 bases and J by 11 bases, with 11 bases between the two germline ends. The CDR3 covers 11 residues. CDR1 and CDR2 from the germline V gene are SGHTA and FQGNSA. In DNA form, the CDR3 reads TGTGCCAGCAGTCAACACGGGTCCCAGCATTTT. Translated, it gives CASSQHGSQHF.

The chain joins TRBV23-1 to TRBJ1-5; perhaps TRBD1 as D (5 bases). TRBV23-1 belongs to the ORF category, with a function that is uncertain. V was shortened by 2 bases and J by 6 bases, with 11 bases between the two germline ends. The CDR3 covers 14 residues. CDR3 sequence (DNA): TGCGCCAGCAGTCAAGGGGGGTGCCGTCAGCCCCAGCATTTT. Translating it yields CASSQGGCRQPQHF.

The V and J genes are TRBV29-1 and TRBJ2-6, with D possibly being TRBD1 (6 bases). V gave up 4 bases and J gave up 3 bases, with 13 bases separating them. Germline CDR1 SQVTM, CDR2 ANQGSEA. This CDR3 contains 15 residues. The CDR3 is CSVGSSGVGANVLTF. The CDR3 region has the DNA TGCAGCGTTGGGTCATCAGGGGTTGGGGCCAACGTCCTGACTTTC.

This clone has just a few counts. The junction shows a germline mismatch at one end, possibly a read error. The chain carries TRBV7-3 and TRBJ2-7; 7 nucleotides align to TRBD2. There are 15 residues in the CDR3. The germline V gene encodes CDR1 SGHTA and CDR2 FQGTGA. The CDR3 loop is CASSLGTGGSYQQYF. The CDR3 nucleotides are TGTGCCAGCAGCTTAGGGACCGGGGGGAGCTACCAGCAGTACTTC.

The chain carries TRBV9 and TRBJ2-3; possibly TRBD2 for D (5 bases). The CDR3 has 15 amino acids. V was clipped by 2 bases and J by 0 bases, with 10 bases between them. CDR1 is SGDLS and CDR2 is YYNGEE in the germline V gene. DNA of the CDR3: TGTGCCAGCAGCGTGGACGGGGTCAGCACAGATACGCAGTATTTT. Protein sequence: CASSVDGVSTDTQYF.